This TCR beta chain was profiled in a study of a mutant IDH1 vaccine in newly diagnosed glioma. Study as a whole: Either 4-6 weeks after radiotherapy alone or alongside temozolomide, vaccination was begun. Study-level points and caveats: Vaccine-induced immune responses occurred in more than 85% of patients.

Time point defined: week 35, safety follow-up. Alongside topical imiquimod, each dose of vaccine comprised 300 ug of mutant IDH1 20-mer peptide. Turning to this clone: The antigen is not known.

This table comes from immunoSEQ multiplex PCR, and its TCRdb copy is limited to in-frame clones, with some not included. The sample has about 48,000 clones, roughly four fifths seen once. CDR1 is SGHTA and CDR2 is FQGNSA in the germline V gene. The CDR3 contains 14 residues. The ends lost 5 bases at V and 6 bases at J; junction bases unmatched: 9. The chain has TRBV7-2 and TRBJ2-5, with 7 bases identical to TRBD1. The origin of this receptor is a man between 35 and 55 years old with glioma. Material: PBMCs, obtained from a glioma patient whose treatment included an IDH1 peptide vaccine. In DNA form, the CDR3 reads TGTGCCAGCAGCACACGACAGGGTGAGCAGACCCAGTACTTC. Encoded protein: CASSTRQGEQTQYF.